This T cell receptor (beta chain) was obtained from a study of cytomegalovirus exposure and HLA in healthy donors. On the study more broadly: An early data release held some 85 million unique TCRs from HLA-typed donors.

Comment on this clone: What it recognizes is unknown.

Trimming took off 5 bases at V and 1 base at J, with 14 bases between the two ends. This CDR3 is built from 16 residues. Germline V gene sequence: CDR1 SGHTA, CDR2 FQGNSA. It was with 60 Vbeta and 13 Jbeta primers that the PCR ran. Profiling relied on immunoSEQ multiplex PCR, and the TCRdb table lists in-frame clones only, not all of them. The table lists fewer than 75,000 clones, roughly 78% of them singletons, with about 4.7% in the top ten. Study-level findings and limits: Researchers counted about 150 TCR beta chains as cytomegalovirus-associated.

This clonotype was obtained from a woman in her thirties in good health and CMV-seronegative. This chain joins TRBV7-2 and TRBJ2-2, with a possible D match to TRBD2 (6 bases). Sequencing input: PBMCs. CDR3 region: CASSQNGGRNTGELFF. In nucleotides, the CDR3 is TGTGCCAGCAGCCAAAATGGGGGGAGGAACACCGGGGAGCTGTTTTTT.